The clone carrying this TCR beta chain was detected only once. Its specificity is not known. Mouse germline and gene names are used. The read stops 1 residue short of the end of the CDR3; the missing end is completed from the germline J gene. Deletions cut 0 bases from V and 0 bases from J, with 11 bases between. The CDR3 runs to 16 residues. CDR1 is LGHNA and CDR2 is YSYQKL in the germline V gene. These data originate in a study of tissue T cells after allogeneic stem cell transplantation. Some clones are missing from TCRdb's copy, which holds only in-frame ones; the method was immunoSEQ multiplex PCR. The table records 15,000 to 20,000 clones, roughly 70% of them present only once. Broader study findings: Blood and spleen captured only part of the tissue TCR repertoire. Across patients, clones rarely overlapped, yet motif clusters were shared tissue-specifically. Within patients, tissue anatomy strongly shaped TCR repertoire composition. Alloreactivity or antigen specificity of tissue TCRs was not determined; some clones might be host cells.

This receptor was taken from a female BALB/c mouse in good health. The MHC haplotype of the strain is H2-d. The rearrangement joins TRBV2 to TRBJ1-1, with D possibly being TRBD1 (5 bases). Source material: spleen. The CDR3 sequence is CASSQEHRNANTEVFF. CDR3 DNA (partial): TGTGCCAGCAGCCAAGAGCACAGGAATGCAAACACAGAAGTCTTC.